The rows below give T cell receptor beta chains drawn from one sample of a study of patients and donors after allogeneic stem cell transplantation. TCRdb reprocessed the RT-PCR reads with MiXCR, giving one entry per CDR3 protein. The table records some 960,000 distinct CDR3 sequences, about a sixth of them present only once. The specimen sequenced was blood, either unsorted or a sorted T cell fraction (not recorded which). All receptors derive from a human donor who was either an allogeneic HSCT recipient or a stem cell or donor lymphocyte infusion donor (not recorded which). It is not recorded whose cells these are; they may come from a transplant donor. Both conserved end residues are part of each CDR3. Each record gives: V gene, clone size, J gene, D gene, CDR3 protein, CDR3 DNA. A D gene is named only where the DNA matches it firmly. Size values are once, few and many counts, or a class for expanded clones, and some rows have none.

>TRBV12-3/TRBV12-4|many|TRBJ1-1|NA
CASSHIKQGGTEAFF
TGTGCCAGCAGTCATATAAAACAGGGTGGCACTGAAGCTTTCTTT
>TRBV6-5|NA|TRBJ2-7|NA
CASSYSSTARWDYEQYF
TGTGCCAGCAGTTACTCTTCTACCGCTCGTTGGGACTACGAGCAGTACTTC
>TRBV12-3/TRBV12-4|many|TRBJ1-4|NA
CASTAVIEKLFF
TGTGCCAGCACCGCCGTGATTGAAAAACTGTTTTTT
>TRBV5-1|NA|TRBJ2-1|TRBD2
CASSPRSGSLGEQFF
TGCGCCAGCAGCCCCCGTAGCGGGAGCCTAGGTGAGCAGTTCTTC
>TRBV12-5|NA|TRBJ2-7|NA
CASGFQAKGGYEQYF
TGTGCTAGTGGTTTCCAAGCCAAGGGGGGATACGAGCAGTACTTC
>TRBV15|few|TRBJ2-7|NA
CATSRVASLSYEQYF
TGTGCCACCAGCAGGGTGGCGTCACTCTCCTACGAGCAGTACTTC
>TRBV2|few|TRBJ2-3|NA
CASSRDTGTDTQYF
TGTGCCAGCAGCAGAGATACAGGGACAGATACGCAGTATTTT
>TRBV5-1|few|TRBJ2-7|NA
CASSLLTALDEQYF
TGCGCCAGCAGCTTGTTGACGGCCTTGGACGAGCAGTACTTC
>TRBV5-5|NA|TRBJ2-7|NA
CASMEPGLSYEQYF
TGTGCCAGCATGGAACCGGGACTTAGCTACGAGCAGTACTTC
>TRBV7-8|NA|TRBJ1-6|TRBD1
CASSLDRGPYNSPLHF
TGTGCCAGCAGCTTAGACAGGGGGCCATATAATTCACCCCTCCACTTT
>TRBV4-3|NA|TRBJ2-7|TRBD2
CASSQDASGGYEQYF
TGCGCCAGCAGCCAAGATGCTAGCGGGGGGTACGAGCAGTACTTC
>TRBV12-3/TRBV12-4|many|TRBJ2-5|NA
CASTPDSQETQYF
TGTGCCAGCACCCCGGACAGCCAAGAGACCCAGTACTTC
>TRBV6-5|few|TRBJ2-5|TRBD2
CASSYVRRLAGLQETQYF
TGTGCCAGCAGTTACGTCCGTAGGCTAGCGGGGCTCCAAGAGACCCAGTACTTC
>TRBV7-2|NA|TRBJ2-5|TRBD1
CASSFQRPGQQETQYF
TGTGCCAGCAGCTTTCAACGACCGGGACAGCAAGAGACCCAGTACTTC
>TRBV29-1|NA|TRBJ2-5|NA
CSVESRGETQYF
TGCAGCGTTGAATCTAGGGGGGAGACCCAGTACTTC
>TRBV30|few|TRBJ1-1|NA
CAWSRSFF
TGTGCCTGGAGTAGATCTTTCTTT
>TRBV29-1|NA|TRBJ1-6|NA
CSVGSGREDSPLHF
TGCAGCGTTGGCTCGGGCAGGGAGGATTCACCCCTCCACTTT
>TRBV4-3|NA|TRBJ2-7|TRBD1
CASSQDARGSYEQYF
TGCGCCAGCAGCCAAGACGCCAGGGGGTCCTACGAGCAGTACTTC
>TRBV7-4|NA|TRBJ2-1|NA
CASSLKGDTAYNEQFF
TGTGCCAGCAGCTTGAAGGGGGACACGGCCTACAATGAGCAGTTCTTC
>TRBV5-6|many|TRBJ2-7|NA
CASRSTRPYEQYF
TGTGCCAGCAGATCAACTCGACCCTACGAGCAGTACTTC
>TRBV6-1|NA|TRBJ1-5|NA
CASSVQSGDQPQHF
TGTGCCAGCAGTGTACAGTCGGGGGATCAGCCCCAGCATTTT
>TRBV29-1|few|TRBJ2-4|TRBD1
CSAGQGSAKNIQYF
TGCAGCGCCGGACAGGGGTCGGCCAAAAACATTCAGTACTTC
>TRBV24-1|NA|TRBJ1-5|NA
CATSETDDQPQHF
TGTGCCACCAGTGAAACCGACGACCAGCCCCAGCATTTT